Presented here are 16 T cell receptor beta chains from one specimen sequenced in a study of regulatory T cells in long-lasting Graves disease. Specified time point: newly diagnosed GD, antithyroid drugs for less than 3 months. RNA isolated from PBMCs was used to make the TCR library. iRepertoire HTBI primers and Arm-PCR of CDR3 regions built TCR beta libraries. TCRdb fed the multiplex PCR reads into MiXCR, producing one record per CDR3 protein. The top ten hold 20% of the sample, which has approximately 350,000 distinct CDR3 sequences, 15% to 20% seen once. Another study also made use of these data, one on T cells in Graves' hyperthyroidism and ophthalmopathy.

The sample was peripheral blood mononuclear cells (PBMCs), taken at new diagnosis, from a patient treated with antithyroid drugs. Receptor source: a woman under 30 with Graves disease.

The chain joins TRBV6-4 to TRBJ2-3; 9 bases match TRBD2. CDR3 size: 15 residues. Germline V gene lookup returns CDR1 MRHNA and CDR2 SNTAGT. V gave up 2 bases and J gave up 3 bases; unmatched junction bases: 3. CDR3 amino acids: CASSDGGGATDTQYF. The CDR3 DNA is TGTGCCAGCAGTGACGGCGGGGGGGCGACAGATACGCAGTATTTT.

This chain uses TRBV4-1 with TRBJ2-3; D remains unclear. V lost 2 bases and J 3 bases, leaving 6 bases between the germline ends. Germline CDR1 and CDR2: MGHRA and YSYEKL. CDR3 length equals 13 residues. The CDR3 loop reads CASSQPATDTQYF. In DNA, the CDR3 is TGCGCCAGCAGCCAACCGGCGACAGATACGCAGTATTTT.

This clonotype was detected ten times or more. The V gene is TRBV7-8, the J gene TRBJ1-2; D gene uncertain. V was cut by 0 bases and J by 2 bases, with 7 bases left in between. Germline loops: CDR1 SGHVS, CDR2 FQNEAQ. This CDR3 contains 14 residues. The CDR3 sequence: CASSLAAQNYGYTF. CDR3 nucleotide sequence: TGTGCCAGCAGCTTAGCTGCCCAAAACTATGGCTACACCTTC.

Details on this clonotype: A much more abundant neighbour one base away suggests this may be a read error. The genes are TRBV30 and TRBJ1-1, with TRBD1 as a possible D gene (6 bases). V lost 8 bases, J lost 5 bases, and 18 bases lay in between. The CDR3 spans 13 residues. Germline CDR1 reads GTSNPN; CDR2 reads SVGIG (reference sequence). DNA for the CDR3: TGTGCCCGGAACCCCCCAGGGGCGACTGAAGCTTTCTTT. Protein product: CARNPPGATEAFF.

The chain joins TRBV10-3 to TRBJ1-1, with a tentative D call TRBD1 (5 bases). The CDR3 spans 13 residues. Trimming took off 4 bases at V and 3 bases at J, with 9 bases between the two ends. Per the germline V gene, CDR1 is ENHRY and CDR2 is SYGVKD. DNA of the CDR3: TGTGCCATCAGTGTAGGGGAATACACTGAAGCTTTCTTT. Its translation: CAISVGEYTEAFF.

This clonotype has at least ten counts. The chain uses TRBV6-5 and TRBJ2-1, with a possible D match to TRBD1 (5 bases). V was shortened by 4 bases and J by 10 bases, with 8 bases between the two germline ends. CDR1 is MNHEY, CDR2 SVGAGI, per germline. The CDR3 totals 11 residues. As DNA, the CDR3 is TGTGCCAGCAGTTCTCGACAGGAGCAGTTCTTC. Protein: CASSSRQEQFF.

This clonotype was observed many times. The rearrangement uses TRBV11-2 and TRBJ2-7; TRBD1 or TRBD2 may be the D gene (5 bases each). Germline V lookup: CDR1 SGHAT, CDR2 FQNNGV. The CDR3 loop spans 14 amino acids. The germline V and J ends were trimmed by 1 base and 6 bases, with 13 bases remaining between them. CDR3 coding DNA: TGTGCCAGCAGCTTAGGGCAGGGACCGGGCGAGCAGTACTTC. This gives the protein CASSLGQGPGEQYF.

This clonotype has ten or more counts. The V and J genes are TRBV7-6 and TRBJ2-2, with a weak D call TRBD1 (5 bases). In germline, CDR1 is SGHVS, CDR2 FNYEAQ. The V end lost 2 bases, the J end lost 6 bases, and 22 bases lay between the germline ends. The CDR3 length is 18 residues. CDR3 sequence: CASSLSTGLTPPPGELFF. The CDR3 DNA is TGTGCCAGCAGCTTATCCACAGGTCTGACCCCTCCTCCCGGGGAGCTGTTTTTT.

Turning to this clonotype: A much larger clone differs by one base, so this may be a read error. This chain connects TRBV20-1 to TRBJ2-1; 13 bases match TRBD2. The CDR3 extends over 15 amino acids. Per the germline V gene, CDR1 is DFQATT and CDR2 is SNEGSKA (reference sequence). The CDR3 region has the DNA TGCAGTGCTATCCCACTAGCGGGGGGGCGCAATGATCAGTTCTTC. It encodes CSAIPLAGGRNDQFF.

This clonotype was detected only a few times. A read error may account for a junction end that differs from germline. The CDR3 loop reads CASSPGQGFYQPQHF. In DNA form, the CDR3 reads TGTGCTAGCAGCCCCGGACAGGGTTTTTATCAGCCCCAGCATTTT. This chain links TRBV7-7 with TRBJ1-5, with 8 bases identical to TRBD1. Germline CDR1 is SSHAT and CDR2 is FNYEAQ (reference sequence). CDR3 size: 15 residues. Complete variable domain (other parts from reference TRBV7-7 and TRBJ1-5): GAGVSQSPRYKVTKRGQDVTLRCDPISSHATLYWYQQALGQGPEFLTYFNYEAQPDKSGLPSDRFSAERPEGSISTLTIQRTEQRDSAMYRCASSPGQGFYQPQHFGDGTRLSIL.

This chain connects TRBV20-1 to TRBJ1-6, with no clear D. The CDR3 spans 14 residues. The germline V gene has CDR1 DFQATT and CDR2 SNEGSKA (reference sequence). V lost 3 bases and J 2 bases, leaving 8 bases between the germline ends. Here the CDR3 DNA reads TGCAGTGCTAGTCGCGGGGCCTATAATTCACCCCTCCACTTT. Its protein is CSASRGAYNSPLHF.

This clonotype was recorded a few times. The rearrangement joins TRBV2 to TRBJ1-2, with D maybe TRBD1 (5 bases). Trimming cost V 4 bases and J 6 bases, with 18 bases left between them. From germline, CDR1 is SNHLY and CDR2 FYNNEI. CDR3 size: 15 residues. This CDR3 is CASSGGFRGADGYTF. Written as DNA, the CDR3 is TGTGCCAGCAGTGGGGGGTTTAGGGGAGCTGATGGCTACACCTTC.

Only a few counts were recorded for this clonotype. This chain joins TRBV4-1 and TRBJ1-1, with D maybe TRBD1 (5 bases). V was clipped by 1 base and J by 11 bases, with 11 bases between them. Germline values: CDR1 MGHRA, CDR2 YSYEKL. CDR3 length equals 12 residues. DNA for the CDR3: TGCGCCAGCAGCCAAGGTGGACGGGGGGCTTTCTTT. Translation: CASSQGGRGAFF.

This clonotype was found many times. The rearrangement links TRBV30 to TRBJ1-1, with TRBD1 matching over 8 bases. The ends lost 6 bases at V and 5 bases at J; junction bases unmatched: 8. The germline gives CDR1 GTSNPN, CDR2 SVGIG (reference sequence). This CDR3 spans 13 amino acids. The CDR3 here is CACSRDRLTEAFF. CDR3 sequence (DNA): TGTGCCTGTTCTAGGGACAGGCTTACTGAAGCTTTCTTT.

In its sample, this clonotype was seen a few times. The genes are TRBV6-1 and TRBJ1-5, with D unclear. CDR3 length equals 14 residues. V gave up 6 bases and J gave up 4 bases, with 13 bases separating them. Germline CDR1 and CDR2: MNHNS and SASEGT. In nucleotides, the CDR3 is TGTGCCAGCAGCCCGGACCAACGGAATCAGCCCCAGCATTTT. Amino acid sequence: CASSPDQRNQPQHF.

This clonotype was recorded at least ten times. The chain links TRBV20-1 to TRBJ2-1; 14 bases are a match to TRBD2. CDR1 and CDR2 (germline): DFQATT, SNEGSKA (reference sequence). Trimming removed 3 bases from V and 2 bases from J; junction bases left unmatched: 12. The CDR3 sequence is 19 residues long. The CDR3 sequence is CSASRPPGTSGRAYNEQFF. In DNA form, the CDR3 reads TGCAGTGCTAGCCGACCCCCCGGGACTAGCGGGAGAGCCTACAATGAGCAGTTCTTC.